This T cell receptor beta chain was sequenced for a study of Graves' ophthalmopathy and Graves' hyperthyroidism. From RNA, the CDR3 regions of TCR beta chains were amplified and sequenced. Following a first-round RT-PCR that used HTBI primers, a second-round multiplex PCR was carried out. TCRdb processed the multiplex PCR reads anew with MiXCR; each CDR3 protein has one entry. The sample lists about 24,000 distinct CDR3 sequences, less than 50% occurring once. From germline, CDR1 is SEHNR and CDR2 FQNEAQ (reference sequence). The CDR3 length is 14 residues. Where ophthalmopathy was absent within 18 months of follow-up, hyperthyroidism was stable. Hyperthyroidism cases were recent diagnoses of under 2 months' duration in people aged 18 to 65. The diagnosis was founded upon clinical symptoms, serum thyroxine, TRAb, thyroid ultrasound and orbital computed tomography. A roughly 10 ml volume of fresh peripheral blood provided the PBMCs.

This sequence was found in an adult woman with stable Graves' hyperthyroidism. The chain combines TRBV7-9 with TRBJ2-7; 9 nucleotides align to TRBD1. Input material: peripheral blood. The CDR3 nucleotides are TGTGTCAGAAGGGACAGGGAGCGTGTGGACGAGCAGTACTTC. It encodes CVRRDRERVDEQYF.